The 11 T cell receptor beta chains below were found in one sample sequenced in a study of T cells after yellow fever vaccination. Each CDR3 protein is one row after TCRdb ran MiXCR on the 5' RACE reads. The sample records a few hundred thousand distinct CDR3 sequences, 8% to 9.5% being singletons. This sample comprised PBMCs, obtained about 49 days after the first yellow fever vaccination. All receptors derive from a man between 18 and 35 years old who received the YFV17D yellow fever vaccine.

The V call is TRBV5-1, the J call TRBJ1-1; possible D gene TRBD1, 5 bases. The germline gives CDR1 SGHRS, CDR2 YFSETQ. V dropped 0 bases and J dropped 4 bases, with 19 bases sitting between them. The CDR3 has 17 residues. CDR3 in DNA: TGCGCCAGCAGCTTGGATCGGGCAGGCTCTAGGGGCACTGAAGCTTTCTTT. This encodes CASSLDRAGSRGTEAFF.

V is TRBV5-4 and J is TRBJ2-5, with D possibly matching TRBD2 (6 bases). Germline assignment: CDR1 SGHNT and CDR2 YYREEE (reference sequence). Trimming pared 4 bases from V and 2 bases from J, leaving 15 bases between. CDR3 size: 15 residues. CDR3 region: CASSPSSREQETQYF. The DNA for the CDR3 is TGTGCCAGCAGCCCTAGCTCCCGGGAGCAAGAGACCCAGTACTTC.

This clonotype was counted a few times. V usage is TRBV6-1 and J usage is TRBJ1-1, with D possibly TRBD1 on 5 matching bases. The CDR3 is 13 residues long. Germline V gene data show CDR1 as MNHNS and CDR2 as SASEGT. V was shortened by 7 bases and J by 4 bases, with 13 bases between the two germline ends. The DNA for the CDR3 is TGTGCCAGCACGGGGGACTGGGGCACTGAAGCTTTCTTT. Translation gives CASTGDWGTEAFF.

This sequence joins TRBV3-1 and TRBJ1-1, with TRBD1 as a possible D gene (5 bases). Trimming removed 4 bases at V and 6 bases at J, with 15 bases between. CDR3 length: 14 residues. Germline V gene sequence: CDR1 LGHDT, CDR2 YNNKEL (reference sequence). The CDR3 coding sequence is TGTGCCAGCAGCCCCTCGGGGGGGAGGGCTGAAGCTTTCTTT. It translates to CASSPSGGRAEAFF.

This chain links TRBV12-3 or TRBV12-4 with TRBJ2-3; 9 positions match TRBD1. This CDR3 comprises 16 residues. The J segment lost 0 bases and the V segment lost 7 bases, leaving 8 bases of the junction unmatched. Here the CDR3 DNA reads TGTGCCAGCAAAGGACAGGGGACAACTAGCACAGATACGCAGTATTTT. It codes for CASKGQGTTSTDTQYF.

V is TRBV7-9 and J is TRBJ1-5; D gene uncertain. The CDR3 contains 13 residues. V was pared by 4 bases and J by 7 bases, with 11 bases between. CDR1 and CDR2 (germline): SEHNR, FQNEAQ (reference sequence). CDR3 protein: CASSSRGRQPQHF. CDR3 nucleotides: TGTGCCAGCAGCTCCAGAGGGCGCCAGCCCCAGCATTTT. The complete variable domain, with remaining parts taken from reference TRBV7-9 and TRBJ1-5, reads DTGVSQNPRHKITKRGQNVTFRCDPISEHNRLYWYRQTLGQGPEFLTYFQNEAQLEKSRLLSDRFSAERPKGSFSTLEIQRTEQGDSAMYLCASSSRGRQPQHFGDGTRLSIL.

The chain carries TRBV7-2 and TRBJ1-1, with a weak D call TRBD1 (5 bases). This CDR3 has 16 amino acids. CDR1 is SGHTA, CDR2 FQGNSA, per germline. V was trimmed by 6 bases and J by 0 bases, leaving 17 bases between them. The CDR3 DNA sequence: TGTGCCAGCAGTAGGGGACTGACCGAGGTGAACACTGAAGCTTTCTTT. Protein product: CASSRGLTEVNTEAFF. The full variable domain, in which reference TRBV7-2 and TRBJ1-1 provide the parts outside the CDR3, is GAGVSQSPSNKVTEKGKDVELRCDPISGHTALYWYRQSLGQGLEFLIYFQGNSAPDKSGLPSDRFSAERTGGSVSTLTIQRTQQEDSAVYLCASSRGLTEVNTEAFFGQGTRLTVV.

The chain carries TRBV19 and TRBJ2-3; D possibly corresponds to TRBD1 (5 bases). This CDR3 is built from 15 residues. Germline loops: CDR1 LNHDA, CDR2 SQIVND (reference sequence). V dropped 5 bases and J dropped 0 bases, with 12 bases sitting between them. Here the CDR3 reads CASSDETDSTDTQYF. CDR3 nucleotide sequence: TGTGCCAGTAGTGACGAGACAGATAGCACAGATACGCAGTATTTT. Supplemented by reference TRBV19 and TRBJ2-3, the full variable domain reads DGGITQSPKYLFRKEGQNVTLSCEQNLNHDAMYWYRQDPGQGLRLIYYSQIVNDFQKGDIAEGYSVSREKKESFPLTVTSAQKNPTAFYLCASSDETDSTDTQYFGPGTRLTVL.

This clonotype came up a few times. V and J are TRBV7-9 and TRBJ2-5; D unresolved. V lost 5 bases and J 6 bases, leaving 19 bases between the germline ends. Germline values: CDR1 SEHNR, CDR2 FQNEAQ (reference sequence). The CDR3 loop spans 15 amino acids. The CDR3 spells CASSPRTTGHQTQYF. As DNA, the CDR3 is TGTGCCAGCAGCCCCCGTACGACGGGCCATCAGACCCAGTACTTC. Full variable domain (missing parts from reference TRBV7-9 and TRBJ2-5): DTGVSQNPRHKITKRGQNVTFRCDPISEHNRLYWYRQTLGQGPEFLTYFQNEAQLEKSRLLSDRFSAERPKGSFSTLEIQRTEQGDSAMYLCASSPRTTGHQTQYFGPGTRLLVL.

The chain links TRBV28 to TRBJ2-2, with D perhaps assigned TRBD1 or TRBD2 (6 bases each). The ends were cut back, 6 bases at V and 4 bases at J, with 12 bases in the middle. The CDR3 is 14 amino acids. Germline lookup yields CDR1 MDHEN and CDR2 SYDVKM. This chain's CDR3 is CASSVGGSTGELFF. CDR3 sequence (DNA): TGTGCCAGCAGCGTGGGGGGCTCCACCGGGGAGCTGTTTTTT.

The CDR3 DNA is TGTGCCAGCAGCCTAGGCGGGAGGAGGAATCAGCCCCAGCATTTT. Protein: CASSLGGRRNQPQHF. V gene TRBV7-2 combines with J gene TRBJ1-5; no definite D call. Trimming shortened V by 5 bases and J by 4 bases, and 15 bases separated the two germline ends. Germline-derived CDR1 and CDR2 are SGHTA and FQGNSA. The CDR3 has 15 amino acids.